Following are 7 T cell receptor beta chains from one sample sequenced in a study of blood T cell repertoires in COVID-19 (dated by TCRdb to 2018 to 2020). The library was generated by the immunoSEQ multiplex PCR assay. TCRdb limited this immuneACCESS table to in-frame rearrangements with V and J called. A share of clones is missing; checked studies link under half to unresolved V genes, and the rest is unexplained. This sample is represented by around 150,000 clones; approximately 82% of them were singletons. Of the sample, 6.5% to 9% is held by the ten largest clones. What was sequenced was peripheral blood. The source of these receptors is a woman in her 40s with COVID-19, enrolled during active disease.

The chain recombines TRBV24-1 with TRBJ1-5; tentative D call: TRBD1 (6 bases). V dropped 6 bases and J dropped 7 bases, with 15 bases sitting between them. The CDR3 covers 14 residues. Germline loops: CDR1 KGHDR, CDR2 SFDVKD. The DNA of the CDR3 is TGTGCCACCAGTAGAGGGGGAAGCGGACAGCCCCAGCATTTT. It is translated as CATSRGGSGQPQHF.

CDR3 bases: TGTGCCAGCAGTGGAGGGAATCAGCCCCAGCATTTT. The encoded protein is CASSGGNQPQHF. The genes are TRBV7-8 and TRBJ1-5, with no clear D. The CDR3 runs to 12 residues. Trimming took 6 bases from V and 4 from J, leaving 7 bases between them. The germline gives CDR1 SGHVS, CDR2 FQNEAQ.

This rearrangement joins TRBV12-3 or TRBV12-4 to TRBJ1-1, with TRBD1 matching over 7 bases. The CDR3 contains 11 residues. Germline trimming cut 7 bases from V and 7 bases from J; bases unmatched to any gene: 3. The CDR3 region is CASTSGGEAFF. In DNA form, the CDR3 reads TGTGCCAGCACCTCAGGGGGTGAAGCTTTCTTT.

This clone was seen once. Here the CDR3 reads CASSSRQGAHNEQFF. CDR3 nucleotide sequence: TGTGCCAGCAGCTCCAGACAGGGGGCCCACAATGAGCAGTTCTTC. The V call is TRBV7-6, the J call TRBJ2-1, with TRBD1 matching 10 bases. Germline CDR1 and CDR2: SGHVS and FNYEAQ. Trimming cost V 4 bases and J 5 bases; bases outside gene matches: 5. The CDR3 is 15 residues long. The full variable domain, with the rest looked up from reference TRBV7-6 and TRBJ2-1, is GAGVSQSPRYKVTKRGQDVALRCDPISGHVSLYWYRQALGQGPEFLTYFNYEAQQDKSGLPNDRFSAERPEGSISTLTIQRTEQRDSAMYRCASSSRQGAHNEQFFGPGTRLTVL.

This clone is a singleton in its sample. The chain combines TRBV19 with TRBJ2-7; D is perhaps TRBD2 (5 bases). CDR1 is LNHDA, CDR2 SQIVND, per germline (reference sequence). The CDR3 has 16 residues. V lost 4 bases and J 0 bases, leaving 16 bases between the germline ends. The CDR3 reads CASSTRAEFNSYEQYF. In DNA form, the CDR3 reads TGTGCCAGTAGTACTCGAGCGGAGTTCAACTCCTACGAGCAGTACTTC.

This clone was seen only a few times. This sequence joins TRBV2 and TRBJ2-3; D is possibly TRBD2 (6 bases). Between the trimmed V and J ends, which lost 6 bases and 5 bases, there was a span of 12 bases. The CDR3 sequence is 13 residues long. CDR1 is SNHLY and CDR2 is FYNNEI in the germline V gene. The CDR3 here is CASRTSRGDTQYF. Here the CDR3 DNA reads TGTGCCAGCAGAACTAGCAGAGGAGATACGCAGTATTTT.

The chain employs TRBV6-5 and TRBJ1-1; D not resolved. The CDR3 contains 16 residues. V dropped 4 bases and J dropped 2 bases, with 17 bases sitting between them. The germline V gene has CDR1 MNHEY and CDR2 SVGAGI. CDR3 protein: CASSFLPEVPNTEAFF. CDR3 coding DNA: TGTGCCAGCAGTTTCCTACCCGAGGTGCCTAACACTGAAGCTTTCTTT.